This TCR beta chain was observed in a study of cytomegalovirus exposure and HLA in healthy donors. Regarding this clone: Its antigen is as yet unknown.

Study-level points and caveats: Most TCR sequences were uncommon, yet certain public TCRs appeared in many donors. The study flagged fewer than 200 TCR beta chains as cytomegalovirus-associated. In vitro checks showed that a few CMV-associated chains really do target CMV antigens.

Generated by immunoSEQ multiplex PCR, the TCRdb table keeps only in-frame clones and is missing some. The table includes roughly 120,000 clones, roughly 89% detected once. Germline values: CDR1 SGHTA, CDR2 FQGTGA. This CDR3 has 17 residues. Trimming removed 5 bases from V and 0 bases from J; junction bases left unmatched: 7. The V gene is TRBV7-3, the J gene TRBJ2-6; 7 bases line up with TRBD1. This TCR derives from a man between 25 and 39 years old in good health and CMV-seronegative. The sample taken for sequencing was PBMCs. The CDR3 spells CASSAETGISGANVLTF. The CDR3 DNA reads as TGTGCCAGCAGCGCGGAGACAGGGATCTCTGGGGCCAACGTCCTGACTTTC. The full variable domain, its missing parts supplied by reference TRBV7-3 and TRBJ2-6, is GAGVSQTPSNKVTEKGKYVELRCDPISGHTALYWYRQSLGQGPEFLIYFQGTGAADDSGLPNDRFFAVRPEGSVSTLKIQRTERGDSAVYLCASSAETGISGANVLTFGAGSRLTVL.